This is a list of T cell receptor beta chains from one sample in a study of blood T cells in healthy people across ages. TCRdb reanalysed the 5' RACE reads using MiXCR and keeps one entry per CDR3 protein. Counted here are about 570,000 distinct CDR3 sequences, approximately 26% occurring once; the ten biggest clones make up over 3.5%. These data also featured in a second study, about T cells of mothers and their children.

Sequencing was done on a sample of blood. Receptors were obtained from a boy aged 2-9 years in good health. Both conserved end residues are part of each CDR3.

CASSSRQAGRQETQYF	TRBV11-2	TRBJ2-5
CASSFGTLQETQYF	TRBV7-2	TRBJ2-5
CASSSRDRGTEQYF	TRBV7-9	.
CASSLGGPTNEQFF	TRBV7-9	TRBJ2-1
CSARTTGRGNTEAFF	TRBV29-1	TRBJ1-1
CSAWVYNEQFF	TRBV29-1	TRBJ2-1
CASSYSFGGGDQPQHF	TRBV6-2/TRBV6-3	TRBJ1-5
CASSLRLAGPNEQFF	TRBV6-5	TRBJ2-1
CASSLEGRDRSYTF	TRBV7-2	TRBJ1-2
CAWTGGGETQYF	TRBV30	TRBJ2-5
CASSQDADGWLAAQQFF	TRBV14	.
CASRPLQGAWETQYF	TRBV12-3/TRBV12-4	TRBJ2-5
CASSYLVGTTNTGELFF	TRBV6-2/TRBV6-3	TRBJ2-2
CASSSWTMYQETQYF	TRBV7-9	TRBJ2-5
CASSLRTSGRPNTGELFF	TRBV4-1	TRBJ2-2
CASSLGRLAPRGDEQFF	TRBV5-5	TRBJ2-1
CASSFHGGPNEQFF	TRBV7-2	TRBJ2-1
CSVSGRERTEAFF	TRBV29-1	TRBJ1-1
CASSTTSGFVETQYF	TRBV12-3/TRBV12-4	TRBJ2-5
CASSLASVEWETQYF	TRBV7-2	TRBJ2-5
CAPRREETQYF	TRBV5-1	TRBJ2-5
CASSLTGTPNSPLHF	TRBV4-1	TRBJ1-6
CASSLDQGLQETQYF	TRBV11-3	TRBJ2-5
CASRPRGGQGIEQYF	TRBV10-2	.
CASSFGGAGGGELFF	TRBV12-3/TRBV12-4	TRBJ2-2
CASSSRQGSYNEQFF	TRBV5-4	TRBJ2-1
CASSEGAPLRGYTF	TRBV2	TRBJ1-2
CASSQERGSSYEQYF	TRBV4-1	TRBJ2-7
CASSPAGAGELFF	TRBV12-3/TRBV12-4	TRBJ2-2
CSVEDGGFGNTIYF	TRBV29-1	TRBJ1-3
CASSWSSGRVSYNEQFF	TRBV6-6	TRBJ2-1
CASSGQGLEKLFF	TRBV2	TRBJ1-4
CASSSPFRDRAQETQYF	TRBV28	TRBJ2-5
CAWSREYRLHNNSPLHF	TRBV30	TRBJ1-6
CASSTGQGQETQYF	TRBV5-1	TRBJ2-5
CSVRKSGTYEQYF	TRBV20-1	TRBJ2-7
CASSASRGGAYEQFF	TRBV5-1	TRBJ2-1
CASSVESRQGLGELFF	TRBV9	TRBJ2-2
CASSYWTSRQETQYF	TRBV11-1	TRBJ2-5
CASSLGTGVLGAEAFF	TRBV3-1	TRBJ1-1
CASRLIAGELFF	TRBV6-6	TRBJ2-2
CASGFGAGTEAFF	TRBV12-3/TRBV12-4	TRBJ1-1